This T cell receptor beta chain comes out of a study of cytomegalovirus exposure and HLA in healthy donors. Study-wide findings and caveats: Later work found that TCR association rates differed between HLA loci; DRB1 had the most and HLA-C the fewest.

The germline V gene encodes CDR1 LGHNA and CDR2 YNFKEQ. Deletions cut 4 bases from V and 7 bases from J, with 22 bases between. The CDR3 runs to 17 residues. As concerns this clone: No antigen is known for it.

Both 60 Vbeta primers and 13 Jbeta primers went into the PCR. Generated by immunoSEQ multiplex PCR, the TCRdb table keeps only in-frame clones and is missing some. This table has approximately 150,000 clones, 65% to 85% appearing once. Sequencing input: PBMCs. The chain has TRBV4-2 and TRBJ1-4, with D possibly matching TRBD1 (5 bases). The TCR originated in a woman aged 25-40 years in good health and CMV-seropositive. CDR3 in amino acids: CASSPSSPGVGAEKLFF. The CDR3 DNA reads as TGTGCCAGCAGCCCGTCGTCCCCGGGAGTTGGGGCTGAAAAACTGTTTTTT.